This entry describes one T cell receptor (beta chain). This record belongs to a study of T cell changes during pregnancy in multiple sclerosis. The V end was cut by 6 bases, the J end by 4 bases, with 12 bases between. CDR1 and CDR2 (germline): MDHEN, SYDVKM. CDR3 length: 13 amino acids. Repertoires were generated with immunoSEQ multiplex PCR, while TCRdb's copy carries only in-frame clones and drops some. The sample lists tens of thousands of clones, under 95% occurring once. V gene TRBV28 combines with J gene TRBJ1-1; the D gene is possibly TRBD1 (5 bases). This specimen consisted of peripheral blood, obtained in the third trimester of pregnancy. This sequence was found in a female donor in good health, enrolled as a control in a pregnancy study. The CDR3 here is CASSPRGGTEAFF. The CDR3 nucleotides read TGTGCCAGCAGCCCGCGGGGCGGCACTGAAGCTTTCTTT. The full variable domain, its missing parts supplied by reference TRBV28 and TRBJ1-1, is DVKVTQSSRYLVKRTGEKVFLECVQDMDHENMFWYRQDPGLGLRLIYFSYDVKMKEKGDIPEGYSVSREKKERFSLILESASTNQTSMYLCASSPRGGTEAFFGQGTRLTVV.